Following are 20 T cell receptor beta chains from one sample sequenced in a study of blood T cell repertoires in COVID-19. Profiling relied on immunoSEQ multiplex PCR, and the TCRdb table lists in-frame clones only, not all of them. The data hold 190,000 or so clones, with roughly 86% observed a single time. The material sequenced was PBMCs or T cells enriched from blood (not recorded which). All receptors come from a man aged 18 to 30 with acute COVID-19.

The chain has TRBV19 and TRBJ2-3, with 10 nucleotides matching TRBD2. Germline V gives CDR1 LNHDA, CDR2 SQIVND (reference sequence). The CDR3 totals 14 residues. Trimming cost V 10 bases and J 6 bases; bases outside gene matches: 10. CDR3 in amino acids: CATKREGLGDTQYF. DNA for the CDR3: TGTGCCACAAAGCGGGAGGGCCTTGGGGATACGCAGTATTTT.

This clone was recorded only once. The chain is built from TRBV9 and TRBJ1-4, with D possibly matching TRBD1 (5 bases). This CDR3 region has 14 residues. Between the trimmed V and J ends, which lost 3 bases and 5 bases, there was a span of 11 bases. Per the germline V gene, CDR1 is SGDLS and CDR2 is YYNGEE. The CDR3 protein is CASSAPGGNEKLFF. The CDR3 coding sequence is TGTGCCAGCAGCGCTCCCGGGGGGAATGAAAAACTGTTTTTT.

This rearrangement joins TRBV19 to TRBJ2-4; 7 nucleotides match TRBD2. The junction had 5 bases not matched to a gene; V was cut back by 4 bases and J by 8 bases. The V gene's germline CDR1 is LNHDA and CDR2 SQIVND (reference sequence). This CDR3 has 13 amino acids. The CDR3 here is CASSSLGGDIQYF. CDR3 coding DNA: TGTGCCAGTAGTAGCCTGGGGGGGGACATTCAGTACTTC.

This chain joins TRBV6-5 and TRBJ1-6; D is undetermined. Germline lookup yields CDR1 MNHEY and CDR2 SVGAGI. The CDR3 is 12 residues long. The V and J ends lost 7 bases and 5 bases respectively, with 6 bases between them. CDR3 region: CASNRDNSPLHF. In DNA, the CDR3 is TGTGCCAGCAATCGGGATAATTCACCCCTCCACTTT.

This chain links TRBV24-1 with TRBJ1-1, with 9 bases fitting TRBD1. Germline trimming cut 5 bases from V and 7 bases from J; bases unmatched to any gene: 7. CDR3 length: 14 amino acids. CDR1 KGHDR and CDR2 SFDVKD come from the germline V gene. CDR3 amino acids: CATSAGDRVFEAFF. The CDR3 coding sequence is TGTGCCACCAGTGCCGGGGACAGGGTTTTTGAAGCTTTCTTT.

V gene TRBV6-5 combines with J gene TRBJ1-5, with D perhaps matching TRBD1 (5 bases). This CDR3 spans 15 amino acids. Germline values: CDR1 MNHEY, CDR2 SVGAGI. V was shortened by 5 bases and J by 0 bases, with 11 bases between the two germline ends. This chain's CDR3 is CASSTGTHSNQPQHF. The CDR3, as DNA: TGTGCCAGCAGTACAGGAACCCATAGCAATCAGCCCCAGCATTTT.

The chain is built from TRBV14 and TRBJ2-3; D is uncertain. Germline values: CDR1 SGHDN, CDR2 FVKESK. V lost 2 bases, J lost 1 base, and 22 bases lay in between. The CDR3 consists of 19 residues. The CDR3 region has the DNA TGTGCCAGCAGCCAAATTCCCCCGCTGTCAGTTGCTGGCACAGATACGCAGTATTTT. It translates to CASSQIPPLSVAGTDTQYF.

V is TRBV30 and J is TRBJ2-3, with 9 bases aligning to TRBD2. The CDR3 loop spans 16 amino acids. J gave up 5 bases and V 5 bases, and 14 bases lay outside the gene matches. The germline gives CDR1 GTSNPN, CDR2 SVGIG (reference sequence). CDR3 coding DNA: TGTGCCTGGGGGGGGGTAGGCGGGAGGGCCAAAGATACGCAGTATTTT. Protein product: CAWGGVGGRAKDTQYF.

This clone appeared a few times. As DNA, the CDR3 is TGTGCCAGCAGCTCCCTCGATCGGGCTGAAGCTTTCTTT. This encodes CASSSLDRAEAFF. The chain combines TRBV5-5 with TRBJ1-1, with D uncertain. CDR1 is SGHKS, CDR2 YYEKEE, per germline (reference sequence). There are 13 residues in the CDR3. V lost 3 bases and J 6 bases, leaving 12 bases between the germline ends.

This clone was counted only a few times. The rearrangement links TRBV27 to TRBJ1-2; 7 nucleotides align to TRBD1. With 5 bases clipped from V and 6 bases from J, the junction kept 6 bases outside the gene matches. CDR3 length equals 13 residues. Looked up from germline, CDR1 is MNHEY and CDR2 is SMNVEV (reference sequence). CDR3 region: CASSPRQGHGYTF. CDR3 DNA sequence: TGTGCCAGCAGTCCGCGACAGGGCCATGGCTACACCTTC.

The rearrangement links TRBV6-4 to TRBJ1-2, with 8 bases that match TRBD1. The CDR3 has 16 residues. The germline CDR1 and CDR2 sequences are MRHNA and SNTAGT. Trimming cost V 5 bases and J 6 bases; bases outside gene matches: 14. CDR3 in amino acids: CASSLSGGSSENGYTF. The CDR3 coding sequence is TGTGCCAGCAGTCTGTCAGGGGGCAGCTCAGAGAATGGCTACACCTTC.

The chain has TRBV6-2 or TRBV6-3 and TRBJ2-3; TRBD2 matches at 8 bases. The CDR3 consists of 14 residues. Losses at the gene ends were 4 bases for V and 2 bases for J; bases not matched to a gene: 2. CDR1 and CDR2 from the germline V gene are MNHEY and SVGEGT. The CDR3 nucleotides are TGTGCCAGCAGTTTTGGACTAGCCACAGATACGCAGTATTTT. This gives the protein CASSFGLATDTQYF.

This clone was counted only a few times. The genes are TRBV5-1 and TRBJ2-7; 10 nucleotides align to TRBD2. This CDR3 spans 15 amino acids. After removal of 3 bases from V and 1 base from J, the junction contained 4 bases not matched to a gene. Germline values: CDR1 SGHRS, CDR2 YFSETQ. CDR3: CASSSGTSVSYEQYF. CDR3 sequence (DNA): TGCGCCAGCAGCTCGGGGACTAGCGTTTCCTACGAGCAGTACTTC.

The chain combines TRBV27 with TRBJ2-7; D not certain. CDR3 length: 12 residues. Trimming pared 6 bases from V and 4 bases from J, leaving 10 bases between. Germline loops: CDR1 MNHEY, CDR2 SMNVEV (reference sequence). The CDR3 is CASSLVVYEQYF. CDR3 bases: TGTGCCAGCAGCCTAGTTGTATACGAGCAGTACTTC.

This sequence joins TRBV28 and TRBJ2-3, with D uncertain. Germline CDR1 reads MDHEN; CDR2 reads SYDVKM. The CDR3 consists of 13 residues. V lost 6 bases and J lost 4, with 11 bases in between. Written as DNA, the CDR3 is TGTGCCAGCAGCACCGACTCCTCAGATACGCAGTATTTT. Amino acid sequence: CASSTDSSDTQYF.

The chain couples TRBV3-1 (or the pseudogene TRBV3-2) to TRBJ2-5; D might be TRBD1 (6 bases). This CDR3 comprises 13 residues. Germline lookup yields CDR1 LGHDT and CDR2 YNNKEL (reference sequence). V was cut by 4 bases and J by 1 base, with 7 bases left in between. This CDR3 is CASSRTVQETQYF. Written as DNA, the CDR3 is TGTGCCAGCAGCCGGACAGTCCAAGAGACCCAGTACTTC.

The rearrangement joins TRBV29-1 to TRBJ1-1; D is unclear. Between the trimmed V and J ends, which lost 5 bases and 2 bases, there was a span of 15 bases. Germline CDR1 reads SQVTM; CDR2 reads ANQGSEA. The CDR3 has 14 amino acids. This chain's CDR3 is CSVLLRTLNTEAFF. The CDR3 DNA follows: TGCAGCGTTCTTCTTAGGACTCTCAACACTGAAGCTTTCTTT.

V is TRBV19 and J is TRBJ2-7; 7 nucleotides match TRBD1. The CDR3 length is 14 residues. Germline lookup yields CDR1 LNHDA and CDR2 SQIVND (reference sequence). The junction had 6 bases not matched to a gene; V was cut back by 2 bases and J by 5 bases. This CDR3 is CASSITGAGHEQYF. CDR3 DNA sequence: TGTGCCAGTAGTATAACAGGGGCGGGCCACGAGCAGTACTTC.

Ten or more counts support this clone. This rearrangement joins TRBV25-1 to TRBJ2-1; TRBD2 is a possible D gene (5 bases). This CDR3 contains 14 residues. CDR1 and CDR2 (germline): MGHDK, SYGVNS. V shed 5 bases and J shed 8 bases, with 16 bases lying between them. CDR3 DNA sequence: TGTGCCAGCAGTTTGGTCGGGGAAGTGGATGAGCAGTTCTTC. This translates into CASSLVGEVDEQFF. The complete variable domain, with remaining parts taken from reference TRBV25-1 and TRBJ2-1, reads EADIYQTPRYLVIGTGKKITLECSQTMGHDKMYWYQQDPGMELHLIHYSYGVNSTEKGDLSSESTVSRIRTEHFPLTLESARPSHTSQYLCASSLVGEVDEQFFGPGTRLTVL.

Turning to this clone: Distinct nucleotide sequences in the sample also encode this CDR3. The chain recombines TRBV28 with TRBJ1-1; a weak D match, TRBD1 (5 bases). The CDR3 sequence is 13 residues long. Germline V CDR1 and CDR2: MDHEN, SYDVKM. Between the trimmed V and J ends, which lost 8 bases and 0 bases, there was a span of 10 bases. The CDR3 DNA reads TGTGCCAGCCAGGGTACCATGAACACTGAAGCTTTCTTT. It translates to CASQGTMNTEAFF.